Each of the 16 T cell receptor beta chains below was sequenced from the same sample in a study of cytomegalovirus exposure and HLA in healthy donors. The PCR used 60 Vbeta and 13 Jbeta primers. Generated by immunoSEQ multiplex PCR, the TCRdb table keeps only in-frame clones and is missing some. The table has 100,000 to 150,000 clones, about 73% seen once. The sequenced sample was PBMCs. The receptors here all came from a woman aged 40 to 50 in good health and CMV-seropositive.

This chain links TRBV25-1 with TRBJ1-1; TRBD1 aligns across 7 bases. With 3 bases clipped from V and 10 bases from J, the junction kept 5 bases outside the gene matches. The CDR3 consists of 12 residues. CDR1 and CDR2 from the germline V gene are MGHDK and SYGVNS. CDR3 amino acids: CASSETGRGAFF. The CDR3 region has the DNA TGTGCCAGCAGTGAGACAGGGCGGGGAGCTTTCTTT.

The genes are TRBV6-5 and TRBJ1-3, with 7 bases aligning to TRBD1. Germline CDR1 MNHEY, CDR2 SVGAGI. V lost 6 bases and J lost 0; bases outside the gene matches: 5. This CDR3 is built from 15 residues. CDR3 protein: CASSVGTDSGNTIYF. CDR3 in DNA: TGTGCCAGCAGCGTAGGGACAGACTCTGGAAACACCATATATTTT.

The V and J genes are TRBV18 and TRBJ2-7; D is uncertain. V was pared by 6 bases and J by 6 bases, with 21 bases between. The V gene's germline CDR1 is KGHSH and CDR2 LQKENI. This CDR3 has 15 residues. CDR3 in DNA: TGTGCCAGCTCCCCCTTAGCTACCACCCTGGGCGAGCAGTACTTC. Amino acids: CASSPLATTLGEQYF.

The chain carries TRBV18 and TRBJ1-1, with 9 bases that match TRBD1. The germline gives CDR1 KGHSH, CDR2 LQKENI. The V segment lost 2 bases and the J segment 6 bases; nucleotides outside the gene matches: 7. The CDR3 contains 15 residues. The CDR3: CASSPVTGGSSEAFF. The CDR3 coding sequence is TGTGCCAGCTCACCAGTGACAGGGGGGAGCTCTGAAGCTTTCTTT.

The chain is built from TRBV18 and TRBJ1-1, with TRBD1 identical over 8 bases. The V gene's germline CDR1 is KGHSH and CDR2 LQKENI. The CDR3 sequence is 14 residues long. J lost 5 bases, V lost 4 bases, and 6 bases had no gene match. The CDR3 bases are TGTGCCAGCTCACAAGACAGGGGAGGGACTGAAGCTTTCTTT. Translated: CASSQDRGGTEAFF.

The genes are TRBV5-1 and TRBJ1-4; no clear D. The length of the CDR3 is 15 residues. The germline V and J ends were trimmed by 0 bases and 0 bases, with 6 bases remaining between them. Germline CDR1 and CDR2: SGHRS and YFSETQ. The CDR3 sequence: CASSLGASTNEKLFF. The CDR3, as DNA: TGCGCCAGCAGCTTGGGGGCCTCAACTAATGAAAAACTGTTTTTT.

V gene TRBV5-6 combines with J gene TRBJ2-2; TRBD2 matches 12 bases. The V gene's germline CDR1 is SGHDT and CDR2 YYEEEE. CDR3 length: 18 residues. The trim removed 3 bases at V and 4 bases at J, leaving 10 bases unmatched. CDR3 protein: CASSSKTSGRGSTGELFF. Here the CDR3 DNA reads TGTGCCAGCAGCTCTAAGACTAGCGGGAGAGGGAGCACCGGGGAGCTGTTTTTT.

V and J are TRBV18 and TRBJ2-7; weak D call: TRBD2 (6 bases). Germline V gene sequence: CDR1 KGHSH, CDR2 LQKENI. With 4 bases removed from V and 6 bases from J, the gap between germline ends came to 13 bases. CDR3 size: 13 residues. CDR3 sequence (DNA): TGTGCCAGCTCACAACTTCAGGGAGGCGAGCAGTACTTC. As protein: CASSQLQGGEQYF.

Only a few counts were recorded for this clone. The J gene is TRBJ2-1, the V gene TRBV25-1, with 11 nucleotides matching TRBD2. CDR3 length: 16 amino acids. The germline gives CDR1 MGHDK, CDR2 SYGVNS. Losses at the gene ends were 4 bases for V and 4 bases for J; bases not matched to a gene: 6. The CDR3 DNA reads TGTGCCAGCAGTGGGCCTAGCGGGAGGACGTACAATGAGCAGTTCTTC. Amino acid sequence: CASSGPSGRTYNEQFF.

V and J are TRBV18 and TRBJ2-7; D might be TRBD1 (6 bases). Germline lookup yields CDR1 KGHSH and CDR2 LQKENI. V dropped 3 bases and J dropped 7 bases, with 19 bases sitting between them. The CDR3 has 15 amino acids. CDR3 nucleotide sequence: TGTGCCAGCTCACCTATACAGGGTACGGATCGGGAGCAGTACTTC. It translates to CASSPIQGTDREQYF.

The V call is TRBV30, the J call TRBJ2-3; 9 positions match TRBD2. The germline V gene encodes CDR1 GTSNPN and CDR2 SVGIG (reference sequence). J was trimmed by 4 bases and V by 8 bases; bases with no gene match: 16. CDR3 length equals 16 residues. The CDR3 reads CASSPWEAGGADTQYF. DNA for the CDR3: TGTGCCAGCAGCCCGTGGGAGGCGGGGGGGGCAGATACGCAGTATTTT.

V usage is TRBV14 and J usage is TRBJ2-5; a possible D gene is TRBD2 (6 bases). CDR3 length equals 13 residues. The ends were cut back, 3 bases at V and 5 bases at J, with 10 bases in the middle. Germline loops: CDR1 SGHDN, CDR2 FVKESK. The CDR3 is CASSQYRGETQYF. CDR3 sequence (DNA): TGTGCCAGCAGCCAGTATCGGGGGGAGACCCAGTACTTC.

V gene TRBV7-9 combines with J gene TRBJ2-1, with D unclear. The CDR3 totals 13 residues. Germline CDR1 SEHNR, CDR2 FQNEAQ (reference sequence). V dropped 6 bases and J dropped 1 base, with 7 bases sitting between them. Here the CDR3 reads CASRSPSYNEQFF. The CDR3 DNA sequence: TGTGCCAGCAGGTCCCCTTCCTACAATGAGCAGTTCTTC.

V gene TRBV5-1 combines with J gene TRBJ2-5, with TRBD2 matching 12 bases. Germline CDR1 SGHRS, CDR2 YFSETQ. The CDR3 runs to 17 residues. The V segment lost 4 bases and the J segment 4 bases; nucleotides outside the gene matches: 11. The CDR3 DNA is TGCGCCAGCAGCCTACTAGCGGGGGGCCCTGGGGGAGAGACCCAGTACTTC. Translating gives CASSLLAGGPGGETQYF.

V gene TRBV7-2 combines with J gene TRBJ1-2; D is unclear. V was trimmed by 0 bases and J by 7 bases, leaving 12 bases between them. CDR1 and CDR2 from the germline V gene are SGHTA and FQGNSA. The CDR3 totals 14 residues. CDR3 region: CASSLAFSSGGYTF. The CDR3, as DNA: TGTGCCAGCAGCTTAGCGTTTTCGTCCGGTGGCTACACCTTC.

The chain employs TRBV7-8 and TRBJ2-7; D is perhaps TRBD1 (6 bases). Germline lookup yields CDR1 SGHVS and CDR2 FQNEAQ. The CDR3 runs 14 residues. V lost 1 base, J lost 4 bases, and 11 bases lay in between. The DNA for the CDR3 is TGTGCCAGCAGCTTAGGGACAGTAAATTACGAGCAGTACTTC. It is translated as CASSLGTVNYEQYF. Full variable domain (missing parts from reference TRBV7-8 and TRBJ2-7): GAGVSQSPRYKVAKRGQDVALRCDPISGHVSLFWYQQALGQGPEFLTYFQNEAQLDKSGLPSDRFFAERPEGSVSTLKIQRTQQEDSAVYLCASSLGTVNYEQYFGPGTRLTVT.